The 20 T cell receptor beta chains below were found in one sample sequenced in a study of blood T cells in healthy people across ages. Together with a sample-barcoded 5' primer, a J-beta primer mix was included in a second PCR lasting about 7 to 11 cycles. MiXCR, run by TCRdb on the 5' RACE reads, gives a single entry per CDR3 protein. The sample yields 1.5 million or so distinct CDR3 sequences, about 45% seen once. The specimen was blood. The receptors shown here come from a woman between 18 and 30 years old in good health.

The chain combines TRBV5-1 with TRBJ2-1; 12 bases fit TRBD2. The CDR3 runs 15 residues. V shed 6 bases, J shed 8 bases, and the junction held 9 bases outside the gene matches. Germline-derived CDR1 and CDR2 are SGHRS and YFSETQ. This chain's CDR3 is CASTSLAGGLDEQFF. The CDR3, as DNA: TGCGCCAGCACTTCACTAGCGGGAGGACTCGATGAGCAGTTCTTC.

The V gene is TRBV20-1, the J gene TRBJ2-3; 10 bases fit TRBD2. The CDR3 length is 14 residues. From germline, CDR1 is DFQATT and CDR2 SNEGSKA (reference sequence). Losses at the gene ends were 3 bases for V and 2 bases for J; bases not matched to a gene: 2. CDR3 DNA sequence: TGCAGTGCTAGGCTAGCGGGAGACACAGATACGCAGTATTTT. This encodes CSARLAGDTDTQYF.

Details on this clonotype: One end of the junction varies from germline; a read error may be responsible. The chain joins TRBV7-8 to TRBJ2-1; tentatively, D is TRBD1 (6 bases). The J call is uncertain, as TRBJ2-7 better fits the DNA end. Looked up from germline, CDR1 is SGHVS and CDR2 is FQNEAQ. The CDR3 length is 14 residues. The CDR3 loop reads CAGSHLPRDNEQYF. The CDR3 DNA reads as TGTGCCGGCAGCCACCTGCCTAGGGACAATGAGCAGTACTTC.

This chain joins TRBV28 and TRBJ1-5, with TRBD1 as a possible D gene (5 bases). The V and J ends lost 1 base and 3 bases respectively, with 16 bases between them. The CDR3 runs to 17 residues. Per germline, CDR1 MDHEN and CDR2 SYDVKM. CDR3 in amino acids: CASSLSRVYKVNQPQHF. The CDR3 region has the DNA TGTGCCAGCAGTTTATCCAGGGTGTATAAAGTCAATCAGCCCCAGCATTTT.

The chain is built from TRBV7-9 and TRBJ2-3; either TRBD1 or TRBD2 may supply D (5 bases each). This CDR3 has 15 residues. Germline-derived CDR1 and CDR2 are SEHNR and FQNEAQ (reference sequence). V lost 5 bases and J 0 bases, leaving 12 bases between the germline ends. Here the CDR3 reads CASSLRDHSTDTQYF. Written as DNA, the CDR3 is TGTGCCAGCAGCCTTCGGGACCATAGCACAGATACGCAGTATTTT.

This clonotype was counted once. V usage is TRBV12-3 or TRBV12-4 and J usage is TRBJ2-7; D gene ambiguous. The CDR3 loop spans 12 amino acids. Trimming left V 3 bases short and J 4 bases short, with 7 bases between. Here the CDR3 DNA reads TGTGCCAGCAGTTTCGAGCGATACGAGCAGTACTTC. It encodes CASSFERYEQYF.

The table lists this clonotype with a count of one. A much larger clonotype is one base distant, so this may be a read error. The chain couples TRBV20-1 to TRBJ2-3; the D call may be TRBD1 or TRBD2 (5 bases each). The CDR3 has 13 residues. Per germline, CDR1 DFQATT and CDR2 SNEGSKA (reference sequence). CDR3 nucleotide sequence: TGCACTAAGGCAGGGACGGCCACAGATGCGCAGTATTTT. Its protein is CTKAGTATDAQYF.

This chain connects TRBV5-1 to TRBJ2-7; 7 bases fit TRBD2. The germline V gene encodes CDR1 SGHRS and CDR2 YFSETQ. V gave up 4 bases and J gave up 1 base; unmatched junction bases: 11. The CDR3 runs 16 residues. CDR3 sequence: CASSLRGVDFSYEQYF. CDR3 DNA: TGCGCCAGCAGCCTTCGGGGGGTAGACTTTTCCTACGAGCAGTACTTC.

Here the CDR3 reads CASSVAVLSRGSTDTQYF. CDR3 bases: TGTGCCAGCAGCGTAGCCGTCTTAAGCAGGGGAAGCACAGATACGCAGTATTTT. The V call is TRBV9, the J call TRBJ2-3; TRBD1 might be the D (6 bases). The germline V gene encodes CDR1 SGDLS and CDR2 YYNGEE. The length of the CDR3 is 18 residues. V was cut by 0 bases and J by 0 bases, with 17 bases left in between.

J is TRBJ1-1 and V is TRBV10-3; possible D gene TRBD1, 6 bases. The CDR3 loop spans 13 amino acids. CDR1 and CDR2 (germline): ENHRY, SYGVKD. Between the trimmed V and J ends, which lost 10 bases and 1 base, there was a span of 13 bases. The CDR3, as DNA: TGTGCCACTTCTAGGACAGAGAACACTGAAGCTTTCTTT. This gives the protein CATSRTENTEAFF.

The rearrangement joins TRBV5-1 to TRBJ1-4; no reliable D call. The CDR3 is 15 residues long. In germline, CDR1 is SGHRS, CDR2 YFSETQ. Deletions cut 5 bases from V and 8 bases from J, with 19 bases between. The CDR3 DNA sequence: TGCGCCAGCAGTCCGGGCGTAGGACTTGGGGAAAAACTGTTTTTT. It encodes CASSPGVGLGEKLFF. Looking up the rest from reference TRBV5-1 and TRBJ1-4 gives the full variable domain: KAGVTQTPRYLIKTRGQQVTLSCSPISGHRSVSWYQQTPGQGLQFLFEYFSETQRNKGNFPGRFSGRQFSNSRSEMNVSTLELGDSALYLCASSPGVGLGEKLFFGSGTQLSVL.

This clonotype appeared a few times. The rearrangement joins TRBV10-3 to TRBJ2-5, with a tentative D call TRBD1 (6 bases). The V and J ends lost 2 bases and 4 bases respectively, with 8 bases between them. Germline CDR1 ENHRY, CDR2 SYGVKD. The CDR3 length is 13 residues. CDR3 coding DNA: TGTGCCATCAGTGAGAACAGGGCAGAGACCCAGTACTTC. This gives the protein CAISENRAETQYF.

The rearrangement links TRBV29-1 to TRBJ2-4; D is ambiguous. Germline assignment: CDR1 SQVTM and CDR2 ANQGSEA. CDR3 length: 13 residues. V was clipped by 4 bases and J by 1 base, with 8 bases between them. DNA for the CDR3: TGCAGCGTTGGAGGTTTCGCCAAAAACATTCAGTACTTC. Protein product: CSVGGFAKNIQYF. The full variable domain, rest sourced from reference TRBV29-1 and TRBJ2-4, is SAVISQKPSRDICQRGTSLTIQCQVDSQVTMMFWYRQQPGQSLTLIATANQGSEATYESGFVIDKFPISRPNLTFSTLTVSNMSPEDSSIYLCSVGGFAKNIQYFGAGTRLSVL.

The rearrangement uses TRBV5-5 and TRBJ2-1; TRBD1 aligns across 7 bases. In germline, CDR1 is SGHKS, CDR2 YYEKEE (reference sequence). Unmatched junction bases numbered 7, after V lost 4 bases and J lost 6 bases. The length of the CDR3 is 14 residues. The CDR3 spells CASSGTNRGNEQFF. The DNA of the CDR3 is TGTGCCAGCAGCGGCACGAACAGGGGCAATGAGCAGTTCTTC.

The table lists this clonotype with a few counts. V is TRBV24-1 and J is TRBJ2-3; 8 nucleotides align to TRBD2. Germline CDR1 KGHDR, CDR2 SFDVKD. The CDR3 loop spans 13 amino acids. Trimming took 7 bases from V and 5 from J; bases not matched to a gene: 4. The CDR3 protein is CATSGGALDTQYF. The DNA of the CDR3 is TGTGCCACCAGCGGGGGGGCTCTAGATACGCAGTATTTT.

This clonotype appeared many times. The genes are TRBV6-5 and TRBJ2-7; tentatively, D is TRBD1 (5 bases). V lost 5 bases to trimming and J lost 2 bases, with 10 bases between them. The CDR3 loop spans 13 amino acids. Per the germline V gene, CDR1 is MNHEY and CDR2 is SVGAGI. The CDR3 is CASSPDSTYEQYF. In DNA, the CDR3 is TGTGCCAGCAGTCCTGACAGCACCTACGAGCAGTACTTC.

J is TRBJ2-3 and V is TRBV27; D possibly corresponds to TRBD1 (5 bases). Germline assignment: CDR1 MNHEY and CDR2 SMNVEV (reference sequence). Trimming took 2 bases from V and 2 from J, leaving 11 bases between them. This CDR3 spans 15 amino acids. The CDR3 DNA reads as TGTGCCAGCAGTTTAGTGGAACAGGACACAGATACGCAGTATTTT. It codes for CASSLVEQDTDTQYF.

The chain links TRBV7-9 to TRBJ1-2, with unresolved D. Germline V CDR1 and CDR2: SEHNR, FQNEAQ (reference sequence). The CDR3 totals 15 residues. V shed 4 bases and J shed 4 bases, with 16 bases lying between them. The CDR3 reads CASSYRPSWPYGYTF. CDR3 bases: TGTGCCAGCAGCTATAGGCCATCCTGGCCCTATGGCTACACCTTC.

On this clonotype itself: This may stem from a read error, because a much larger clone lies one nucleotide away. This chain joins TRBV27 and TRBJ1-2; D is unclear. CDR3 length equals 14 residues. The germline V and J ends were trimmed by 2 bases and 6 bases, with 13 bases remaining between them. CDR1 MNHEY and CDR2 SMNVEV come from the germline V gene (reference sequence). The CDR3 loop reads CASSLNRANDGYTF. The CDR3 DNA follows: TGTGCCAGCAGTTTAAACCGGGCAAACGATGGCTACACCTTC.

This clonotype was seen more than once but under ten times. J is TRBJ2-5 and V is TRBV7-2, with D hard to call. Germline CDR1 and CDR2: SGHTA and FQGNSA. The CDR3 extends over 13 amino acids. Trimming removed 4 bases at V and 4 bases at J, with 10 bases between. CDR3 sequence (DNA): TGTGCCAGCAGCTCAAAGAGCGTAGAGACCCAGTACTTC. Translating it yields CASSSKSVETQYF.